This entry lists 23 T cell receptor beta chains sequenced from one sample in a study of a mutant IDH1 vaccine in newly diagnosed glioma. Time point given: week 5, during vaccination. Alongside topical imiquimod, each dose of vaccine comprised 300 ug of mutant IDH1 20-mer peptide. Repertoires were generated with immunoSEQ multiplex PCR, while TCRdb's copy carries only in-frame clones and drops some. This sample has about 42,000 clones, with 70% to 90% found just once. Antigens for these TCRs are unknown. The source was PBMCs, collected from a glioma patient whose treatment included an IDH1 peptide vaccine. Receptor source: a man aged 35 to 55 with glioma.

V usage is TRBV4-1 and J usage is TRBJ1-1; 8 positions match TRBD1. This CDR3 is 13 amino acids long. Germline assignment: CDR1 MGHRA and CDR2 YSYEKL. Trimming took 1 base from V and 8 from J; bases not matched to a gene: 3. Here the CDR3 DNA reads TGCGCCAGCAGCCAAGTCGGACAGGGAGAAGCTTTCTTT. It yields the protein CASSQVGQGEAFF.

This sequence joins TRBV7-2 and TRBJ2-3; possible D gene TRBD2, 5 bases. The CDR3 totals 15 residues. Germline V gene lookup returns CDR1 SGHTA and CDR2 FQGNSA. Trimming removed 4 bases from V and 6 bases from J, with 17 bases in between. The chain's CDR3 is CASSSRRGQDDTQYF. CDR3 bases: TGTGCCAGCAGCTCCCGGAGAGGGCAGGATGATACGCAGTATTTT. The complete variable domain, with remaining parts taken from reference TRBV7-2 and TRBJ2-3, reads GAGVSQSPSNKVTEKGKDVELRCDPISGHTALYWYRQSLGQGLEFLIYFQGNSAPDKSGLPSDRFSAERTGGSVSTLTIQRTQQEDSAVYLCASSSRRGQDDTQYFGPGTRLTVL.

The rearrangement uses TRBV19 and TRBJ2-5, with D hard to call. The germline V gene has CDR1 LNHDA and CDR2 SQIVND (reference sequence). Deletions cut 3 bases from V and 3 bases from J, with 11 bases between. CDR3 length equals 14 residues. DNA for the CDR3: TGTGCCAGTAGTATTATGGCAGGTAAAGAGACCCAGTACTTC. The encoded protein is CASSIMAGKETQYF.

This clone occurred a few times. V is TRBV7-3 and J is TRBJ1-4; D uncertain. The germline gives CDR1 SGHTA, CDR2 FQGTGA. The germline V and J ends were trimmed by 5 bases and 10 bases, with 14 bases remaining between them. The CDR3 is 13 residues long. In DNA, the CDR3 is TGTGCCAGCAGCCCCGATTGGAGCGGAAAACTGTTTTTT. It is translated as CASSPDWSGKLFF. Together with reference TRBV7-3 and TRBJ1-4, the CDR3 gives the full variable domain: GAGVSQTPSNKVTEKGKYVELRCDPISGHTALYWYRQSLGQGPEFLIYFQGTGAADDSGLPNDRFFAVRPEGSVSTLKIQRTERGDSAVYLCASSPDWSGKLFFGSGTQLSVL.

This clone was counted a single time. It is unclear where the CDR3 begins or ends on the DNA, so no DNA is shown, and the CDR3 is as TCRdb lists it. The chain uses TRBV19 and TRBJ1-2. The CDR3 length is 20 residues, termini included. Germline CDR1 and CDR2: LNHDA and SQIVND (reference sequence). The CDR3 loop reads CASSNGQRGATPSVRGPYTF.

The chain's CDR3 is CATSIYRGNTEAFF. The CDR3 bases are TGTGCCACCAGCATTTACAGGGGAAACACTGAAGCTTTCTTT. J is TRBJ1-1 and V is TRBV15; 7 nucleotides agree with TRBD1. The trim removed 4 bases at V and 2 bases at J, leaving 4 bases unmatched. CDR3 length: 14 amino acids. CDR1 LNHNV and CDR2 YYDKDF come from the germline V gene (reference sequence).

This chain links TRBV2 with TRBJ2-7, with 8 bases matching TRBD1. This CDR3 is 15 amino acids long. The V segment lost 4 bases and the J segment 3 bases; nucleotides outside the gene matches: 8. The V gene's germline CDR1 is SNHLY and CDR2 FYNNEI. The CDR3 nucleotides are TGTGCCAGCAGTGTCCCGGGACAGGCGAGCTACGAGCAGTACTTC. Its translation is CASSVPGQASYEQYF. Filled out from reference TRBV2 and TRBJ2-7, the complete variable domain reads EPEVTQTPSHQVTQMGQEVILRCVPISNHLYFYWYRQILGQKVEFLVSFYNNEISEKSEIFDDQFSVERPDGSNFTLKIRSTKLEDSAMYFCASSVPGQASYEQYFGPGTRLTVT.

The chain employs TRBV7-2 and TRBJ2-7; possible D gene TRBD1, 5 bases. From germline, CDR1 is SGHTA and CDR2 FQGNSA. This CDR3 has 14 amino acids. Trimming left V 0 bases short and J 3 bases short, with 9 bases between. Here the CDR3 reads CASSLAFDSYEQYF. In nucleotides, the CDR3 is TGTGCCAGCAGCTTAGCGTTCGACAGCTACGAGCAGTACTTC.

The chain has TRBV15 and TRBJ2-3, with no clear D. The V and J ends lost 7 bases and 5 bases respectively, with 7 bases between them. The CDR3 is 11 residues long. Germline assignment: CDR1 LNHNV and CDR2 YYDKDF (reference sequence). The CDR3 spells CATTNRDTQYF. The CDR3 bases are TGTGCCACCACCAATAGAGATACGCAGTATTTT.

V usage is TRBV18 and J usage is TRBJ1-1, with D uncertain. Deletions cut 3 bases from V and 5 bases from J, with 10 bases between. CDR1 KGHSH and CDR2 LQKENI come from the germline V gene. The CDR3 sequence is 13 residues long. CDR3 in amino acids: CASSPAPGTEAFF. The DNA of the CDR3 is TGTGCCAGCTCACCCGCGCCGGGGACTGAAGCTTTCTTT.

The chain joins TRBV5-1 to TRBJ1-1; no clear D gene. Germline CDR1 reads SGHRS; CDR2 reads YFSETQ. The CDR3 has 15 residues. Between the trimmed V and J ends, which lost 4 bases and 1 base, there was a span of 14 bases. CDR3 protein: CASSPNTVQNTEAFF. In DNA, the CDR3 is TGCGCCAGCAGCCCAAACACTGTCCAGAACACTGAAGCTTTCTTT.

A single count supports this clone. The rearrangement uses TRBV4-3 and TRBJ1-1; TRBD1 aligns across 9 bases. The germline gives CDR1 LGHNA, CDR2 YSLEER. This CDR3 is 16 amino acids long. The ends lost 1 base at V and 4 bases at J; junction bases unmatched: 7. CDR3 amino acids: CASSQAAGTGSTEAFF. The CDR3 nucleotides read TGCGCCAGCAGCCAAGCGGCCGGGACAGGGAGCACTGAAGCTTTCTTT.

This clone appeared a few times. The J gene is TRBJ2-7, the V gene TRBV16; D unclear. The germline gives CDR1 KGHSY, CDR2 FQNENV. The V end lost 0 bases, the J end lost 6 bases, and 12 bases lay between the germline ends. This CDR3 spans 14 amino acids. In nucleotides, the CDR3 is TGTGCCAGCAGCCAATCGGTCCTTAACGGCGAGCAGTACTTC. This codes for CASSQSVLNGEQYF.

V gene TRBV6-5 combines with J gene TRBJ2-2; the D is unclear. The CDR3 sequence is 12 residues long. V gave up 6 bases and J gave up 6 bases, with 8 bases separating them. Germline V gives CDR1 MNHEY, CDR2 SVGAGI. The CDR3 is CASSLRAGELFF. As DNA, the CDR3 is TGTGCCAGCAGCCTACGGGCCGGGGAGCTGTTTTTT.

The rearrangement uses TRBV5-1 and TRBJ1-2, with D perhaps TRBD1 (5 bases). Germline CDR1 SGHRS, CDR2 YFSETQ. Trimming shortened V by 0 bases and J by 7 bases, and 10 bases separated the two germline ends. This CDR3 contains 13 residues. For the CDR3, the DNA is TGCGCCAGCAGCTTGGGGGACCTTCCTGGCTACACCTTC. Translating gives CASSLGDLPGYTF. The full variable domain, completed using reference TRBV5-1 and TRBJ1-2, is KAGVTQTPRYLIKTRGQQVTLSCSPISGHRSVSWYQQTPGQGLQFLFEYFSETQRNKGNFPGRFSGRQFSNSRSEMNVSTLELGDSALYLCASSLGDLPGYTFGSGTRLTVV.

The chain has TRBV6-5 and TRBJ2-3; D is possibly TRBD1 or TRBD2 (5 bases each). Germline-derived CDR1 and CDR2 are MNHEY and SVGAGI. This CDR3 region has 14 residues. V gave up 4 bases and J gave up 2 bases, with 10 bases separating them. The CDR3 spells CASSSGGVTDTQYF. The CDR3 DNA reads as TGTGCCAGCAGTTCTGGGGGAGTCACAGATACGCAGTATTTT.

The V call is TRBV4-1, the J call TRBJ1-2, with D perhaps TRBD1 (5 bases). There are 13 residues in the CDR3. V shed 2 bases and J shed 8 bases, with 12 bases lying between them. Germline CDR1 MGHRA, CDR2 YSYEKL. DNA of the CDR3: TGCGCCAGCAGCCAAACAGGTTCCTACGGCTACACCTTC. Encoded protein: CASSQTGSYGYTF.

V is TRBV6-5 and J is TRBJ1-5; tentatively, D is TRBD1 (6 bases). This CDR3 has 14 amino acids. Trimming cost V 5 bases and J 7 bases, with 15 bases left between them. Germline loops: CDR1 MNHEY, CDR2 SVGAGI. The CDR3 nucleotides are TGTGCCAGCAGTAGCCAGGGGTTTGGGCAGCCCCAGCATTTT. Its translation: CASSSQGFGQPQHF.

This chain links TRBV18 with TRBJ2-1; no clear D. Trimming left V 4 bases short and J 10 bases short, with 14 bases between. In germline, CDR1 is KGHSH, CDR2 LQKENI. The CDR3 extends over 13 amino acids. The CDR3 DNA sequence: TGTGCCAGCTCACAGGGATTTATGGAGGAGCAGTTCTTC. Translating gives CASSQGFMEEQFF.

This chain joins TRBV7-9 and TRBJ1-1; possibly TRBD1 for D (5 bases). The germline V gene encodes CDR1 SEHNR and CDR2 FQNEAQ (reference sequence). V lost 5 bases to trimming and J lost 7 bases, with 17 bases between them. The CDR3 has 14 residues. Here the CDR3 DNA reads TGTGCCAGCAGCCCTCGACATGGGGACCATGAAGCTTTCTTT. It codes for CASSPRHGDHEAFF. The full variable domain, with the rest looked up from reference TRBV7-9 and TRBJ1-1, is DTGVSQNPRHKITKRGQNVTFRCDPISEHNRLYWYRQTLGQGPEFLTYFQNEAQLEKSRLLSDRFSAERPKGSFSTLEIQRTEQGDSAMYLCASSPRHGDHEAFFGQGTRLTVV.

This clone was seen only once. CDR3: CASRRSYNEQFF. CDR3 DNA: TGTGCCAGCAGACGCTCCTACAATGAGCAGTTCTTC. This chain joins TRBV7-2 and TRBJ2-1; D unresolved. There are 12 residues in the CDR3. The germline V gene has CDR1 SGHTA and CDR2 FQGNSA. The V end lost 6 bases, the J end lost 0 bases, and 3 bases lay between the germline ends. The entire variable domain, with the rest obtained from reference TRBV7-2 and TRBJ2-1, is as follows: GAGVSQSPSNKVTEKGKDVELRCDPISGHTALYWYRQSLGQGLEFLIYFQGNSAPDKSGLPSDRFSAERTGGSVSTLTIQRTQQEDSAVYLCASRRSYNEQFFGPGTRLTVL.

The sample holds one count of this clone. J is TRBJ2-1 and V is TRBV10-3, with D perhaps TRBD2 (6 bases). The CDR3 is 15 residues long. From germline, CDR1 is ENHRY and CDR2 SYGVKD. The V and J ends lost 2 bases and 8 bases respectively, with 16 bases between them. CDR3 DNA sequence: TGTGCCATCAGTGAGGGGGGGACCAAAGCCCATGAGCAGTTCTTC. Translation gives CAISEGGTKAHEQFF.

This clone was picked up one time. The V gene is TRBV7-9, the J gene TRBJ2-7; unclear D gene. CDR3 length: 12 amino acids. Looked up from germline, CDR1 is SEHNR and CDR2 is FQNEAQ (reference sequence). V dropped 7 bases and J dropped 5 bases, with 12 bases sitting between them. Here the CDR3 reads CASTVGRHEQYF. CDR3 nucleotides: TGTGCCAGCACGGTAGGGCGTCACGAGCAGTACTTC.